Following are 10 T cell receptor beta chains from one sample sequenced in a study of cytomegalovirus exposure and HLA in healthy donors. Primers included in the PCR were 60 Vbeta and 13 Jbeta primers. Using immunoSEQ multiplex PCR, the repertoire was profiled, and TCRdb retains in-frame clones only, with some absent. The data show under 200,000 clones, around 79% seen once. Specimen: PBMCs. The source is a woman between 40 and 50 years old in good health and CMV-seronegative.

The rearrangement links TRBV19 to TRBJ1-5; D is undetermined. From germline, CDR1 is LNHDA and CDR2 SQIVND (reference sequence). V gave up 2 bases and J gave up 0 bases, with 8 bases separating them. The CDR3 is made up of 15 amino acids. DNA of the CDR3: TGTGCCAGTAGTATACTTTCCTATAGCAATCAGCCCCAGCATTTT. Residues: CASSILSYSNQPQHF. Full variable domain (outside the CDR3, taken from reference TRBV19 and TRBJ1-5): DGGITQSPKYLFRKEGQNVTLSCEQNLNHDAMYWYRQDPGQGLRLIYYSQIVNDFQKGDIAEGYSVSREKKESFPLTVTSAQKNPTAFYLCASSILSYSNQPQHFGDGTRLSIL.

The rearrangement links TRBV27 to TRBJ1-3, with D unclear. This CDR3 comprises 14 residues. Germline lookup yields CDR1 MNHEY and CDR2 SMNVEV (reference sequence). V dropped 4 bases and J dropped 2 bases, with 9 bases sitting between them. The CDR3 here is CASSSVAAGNTIYF. The CDR3 region has the DNA TGTGCCAGCAGTTCGGTTGCTGCTGGAAACACCATATATTTT.

J is TRBJ2-1 and V is TRBV27; D remains unclear. CDR1 MNHEY and CDR2 SMNVEV come from the germline V gene (reference sequence). The V and J ends lost 6 bases and 1 base respectively, with 10 bases between them. The CDR3 spans 14 residues. This chain's CDR3 is CASRQKLSYNEQFF. For the CDR3, the DNA is TGTGCCAGCAGGCAGAAATTATCCTACAATGAGCAGTTCTTC.

J is TRBJ1-2 and V is TRBV5-4, with D possibly TRBD1 on 6 matching bases. V was cut by 4 bases and J by 2 bases, with 15 bases left in between. The CDR3 is 15 amino acids. Germline CDR1 reads SGHNT; CDR2 reads YYREEE (reference sequence). CDR3 bases: TGTGCCAGCAGCCCCCGGGACACAGGAAACTATGGCTACACCTTC. This translates into CASSPRDTGNYGYTF.

This clone was picked up a small number of times. V and J are TRBV19 and TRBJ1-2; D is possibly TRBD1 (6 bases). V was clipped by 5 bases and J by 4 bases, with 20 bases between them. This CDR3 contains 16 residues. CDR1 is LNHDA and CDR2 is SQIVND in the germline V gene (reference sequence). The DNA for the CDR3 is TGTGCCAGTAGTTTGGGAAGGACAGTGACGGGCTATGGCTACACCTTC. Its protein product is CASSLGRTVTGYGYTF.

The rearrangement uses TRBV2 and TRBJ1-5; no definite D call. The CDR3 spans 14 residues. V gave up 7 bases and J gave up 6 bases, with 16 bases separating them. From germline, CDR1 is SNHLY and CDR2 FYNNEI. The CDR3 nucleotides are TGTGCCAGCAAGGCGGGTGATGGGGTTCAGCCCCAGCATTTT. Its protein product is CASKAGDGVQPQHF. Full variable domain (remainder filled in from reference TRBV2 and TRBJ1-5): EPEVTQTPSHQVTQMGQEVILRCVPISNHLYFYWYRQILGQKVEFLVSFYNNEISEKSEIFDDQFSVERPDGSNFTLKIRSTKLEDSAMYFCASKAGDGVQPQHFGDGTRLSIL.

J is TRBJ2-2 and V is TRBV2; 7 positions match TRBD2. The ends lost 4 bases at V and 4 bases at J; junction bases unmatched: 3. The germline gives CDR1 SNHLY, CDR2 FYNNEI. The CDR3 is 14 amino acids. For the CDR3, the DNA is TGTGCCAGCAGTGGCGGGGGAGGCACCGGGGAGCTGTTTTTT. It codes for CASSGGGGTGELFF.

J is TRBJ2-2 and V is TRBV7-2; 8 nucleotides agree with TRBD2. This CDR3 has 15 amino acids. Germline assignment: CDR1 SGHTA and CDR2 FQGNSA. V gave up 3 bases and J gave up 7 bases; unmatched junction bases: 7. The CDR3 nucleotides read TGTGCCAGCAGCTTTTCGGGGGGGCTGAACGGGGAGCTGTTTTTT. It specifies CASSFSGGLNGELFF.

The chain employs TRBV2 and TRBJ2-3; 14 bases align to TRBD2. The CDR3 spans 16 residues. J lost 2 bases, V lost 6 bases, and 4 bases had no gene match. Germline V gene lookup returns CDR1 SNHLY and CDR2 FYNNEI. The CDR3 DNA follows: TGTGCCAGCAGAAGGACTAGCGGGGGGACCACAGATACGCAGTATTTT. Protein product: CASRRTSGGTTDTQYF.

Here the CDR3 DNA reads TGTGCCAGCAGCTTGTGGGACTTAAACACTGAGCAGTTCTTC. Protein sequence: CASSLWDLNTEQFF. This chain uses TRBV5-5 with TRBJ2-1; a possible D gene is TRBD2 (6 bases). This CDR3 spans 14 amino acids. V was trimmed by 1 base and J by 9 bases, leaving 14 bases between them. The germline CDR1 and CDR2 sequences are SGHKS and YYEKEE (reference sequence).